A single sample is the source of the 18 T cell receptor beta chains below, sequenced in a study of blood T cell repertoires in COVID-19. Produced via immunoSEQ multiplex PCR; TCRdb's table is partial and in-frame only. This sample has 30,000 or so clones, with about 91% found just once. The sequenced sample consisted of peripheral blood. The receptors were gathered from a human donor in a cohort sampled during active COVID-19.

This clone was observed a few times. The chain uses TRBV3-1 (or the pseudogene TRBV3-2) and TRBJ1-1; D gene unclear. Trimming stripped 4 bases from V and 5 bases from J, with 11 bases between. CDR1 LGHDT and CDR2 YNNKEL come from the germline V gene (reference sequence). The CDR3 is made up of 13 amino acids. In DNA form, the CDR3 reads TGTGCCAGCAGCCGAGGAGTACGGACTGAAGCTTTCTTT. Its translation: CASSRGVRTEAFF.

This clone appeared a few times. Here the CDR3 reads CAWSRRERSYNEQFF. The CDR3 coding sequence is TGTGCCTGGAGTCGCCGGGAGAGGTCCTACAATGAGCAGTTCTTC. The chain uses TRBV30 and TRBJ2-1; tentatively, D is TRBD2 (6 bases). The CDR3 covers 15 residues. Germline assignment: CDR1 GTSNPN and CDR2 SVGIG (reference sequence). V dropped 2 bases and J dropped 1 base, with 12 bases sitting between them.

The chain uses TRBV7-8 and TRBJ2-7, with D possibly matching TRBD1 (6 bases). The germline V and J ends were trimmed by 5 bases and 0 bases, with 17 bases remaining between them. Germline V CDR1 and CDR2: SGHVS, FQNEAQ. The CDR3 contains 16 residues. CDR3 bases: TGTGCCAGCAGCCGCAAGCCCCAGGGGAGCTCCTACGAGCAGTACGTC. This encodes CASSRKPQGSSYEQYV.

The gene calls are TRBV27 and TRBJ1-2; unclear D gene. Between the trimmed V and J ends, which lost 5 bases and 6 bases, there was a span of 16 bases. The CDR3 length is 14 residues. CDR1 and CDR2 (germline): MNHEY, SMNVEV (reference sequence). As DNA, the CDR3 is TGTGCCAGCAGTCCCTTGGCGTGGGCAGATGGCTACACCTTC. It codes for CASSPLAWADGYTF.

The rearrangement joins TRBV15 to TRBJ2-5, with 7 bases that match TRBD2. CDR1 is LNHNV, CDR2 YYDKDF, per germline (reference sequence). The CDR3 loop spans 14 amino acids. The J segment lost 3 bases and the V segment lost 1 base, leaving 2 bases of the junction unmatched. The CDR3 loop is CATSRVLAEETQYF. The CDR3 DNA follows: TGTGCCACCAGCAGAGTTCTAGCGGAAGAGACCCAGTACTTC.

The DNA of the CDR3 is TGTGCCAGCAGCCAGTCAGGGGTTAGTACAGATACGCAGTATTTT. Residues: CASSQSGVSTDTQYF. This sequence joins TRBV11-2 and TRBJ2-3; the D gene is possibly TRBD1 (6 bases). Deletions cut 5 bases from V and 3 bases from J, with 15 bases between. CDR3 length: 15 amino acids. Germline V lookup: CDR1 SGHAT, CDR2 FQNNGV.

The chain couples TRBV5-1 to TRBJ2-3; 9 nucleotides line up with TRBD2. The junction had 7 bases not matched to a gene; V was cut back by 4 bases and J by 4 bases. This CDR3 region has 15 residues. CDR1 is SGHRS, CDR2 YFSETQ, per germline. This CDR3 is CASSVAGVTADTQYF. CDR3 in DNA: TGCGCCAGCAGCGTAGCGGGGGTCACCGCAGATACGCAGTATTTT.

The rearrangement joins TRBV5-1 to TRBJ2-6; 8 nucleotides match TRBD1. Trimming removed 3 bases from V and 0 bases from J; junction bases left unmatched: 14. The CDR3 totals 20 residues. The germline V gene encodes CDR1 SGHRS and CDR2 YFSETQ. CDR3 loop: CASSSFGQGTPLSGANVLTF. As DNA, the CDR3 is TGCGCCAGCAGCTCGTTCGGACAGGGCACCCCCCTCTCTGGGGCCAACGTCCTGACTTTC. Drawing the rest from reference TRBV5-1 and TRBJ2-6, the complete variable domain is KAGVTQTPRYLIKTRGQQVTLSCSPISGHRSVSWYQQTPGQGLQFLFEYFSETQRNKGNFPGRFSGRQFSNSRSEMNVSTLELGDSALYLCASSSFGQGTPLSGANVLTFGAGSRLTVL.

The rearrangement joins TRBV5-5 to TRBJ2-3; D is perhaps TRBD2 (6 bases). V lost 0 bases, J lost 0 bases, and 8 bases lay in between. Germline CDR1 reads SGHKS; CDR2 reads YYEKEE (reference sequence). The CDR3 contains 15 residues. For the CDR3, the DNA is TGTGCCAGCAGCTTGGATGCGGGGAGCACAGATACGCAGTATTTT. Translating it yields CASSLDAGSTDTQYF.

The chain links TRBV20-1 to TRBJ1-5; D might be TRBD1 (6 bases). V lost 4 bases and J 2 bases, leaving 12 bases between the germline ends. CDR1 DFQATT and CDR2 SNEGSKA come from the germline V gene (reference sequence). The CDR3 spans 14 residues. The CDR3 region is CSANDPGGNQPQHF. The CDR3 bases are TGCAGTGCTAATGACCCAGGGGGCAATCAGCCCCAGCATTTT.

The V call is TRBV2, the J call TRBJ2-7; D possibly corresponds to TRBD1 (6 bases). Germline loops: CDR1 SNHLY, CDR2 FYNNEI. The CDR3 sequence is 15 residues long. V dropped 1 base and J dropped 3 bases, with 13 bases sitting between them. CDR3 sequence: CASSEEGGGLYEQYV. The CDR3 DNA reads as TGTGCCAGCAGTGAAGAAGGGGGTGGACTCTACGAGCAGTACGTC.

V usage is TRBV19 and J usage is TRBJ1-2; 10 nucleotides align to TRBD1. The trim removed 4 bases at V and 0 bases at J, leaving 8 bases unmatched. Germline V CDR1 and CDR2: LNHDA, SQIVND (reference sequence). This CDR3 region has 17 residues. The CDR3 is CASSKDGQGVSNYGYTF. CDR3 coding DNA: TGTGCCAGTAGTAAAGACGGACAGGGGGTTTCTAACTATGGCTACACCTTC.

V gene TRBV19 combines with J gene TRBJ1-5; D perhaps matches TRBD1 (5 bases). Per the germline V gene, CDR1 is LNHDA and CDR2 is SQIVND (reference sequence). The CDR3 is made up of 16 amino acids. V was pared by 2 bases and J by 0 bases, with 11 bases between. The DNA for the CDR3 is TGTGCCAGTAGTATAACACCAGGGTTTAGCAATCAGCCCCAGCATTTT. Translation: CASSITPGFSNQPQHF.

The chain couples TRBV30 to TRBJ1-3, with D perhaps TRBD1 (5 bases). The CDR3 spans 15 residues. Trimming removed 2 bases from V and 6 bases from J, with 17 bases in between. CDR1 and CDR2 (germline): GTSNPN, SVGIG (reference sequence). The CDR3 here is CAWSPGLEGVNTIYF. In nucleotides, the CDR3 is TGTGCCTGGAGTCCGGGACTCGAAGGGGTAAACACCATATATTTT.

This chain uses TRBV7-8 with TRBJ2-1; D gene ambiguous. This CDR3 is built from 13 residues. V shed 0 bases and J shed 8 bases, with 8 bases lying between them. Germline V lookup: CDR1 SGHVS, CDR2 FQNEAQ. The CDR3 DNA follows: TGTGCCAGCAGCTTAGCGCTGGGCTATGAGCAGTTCTTC. This sequence encodes CASSLALGYEQFF.

The J gene is TRBJ2-1, the V gene TRBV3-1 (or the pseudogene TRBV3-2), with D perhaps matching TRBD2 (5 bases). The CDR3 spans 15 residues. V gave up 0 bases and J gave up 4 bases, with 10 bases separating them. CDR1 and CDR2 (germline): LGHDT, YNNKEL (reference sequence). CDR3 amino acids: CASSQEFGNYNEQFF. Written as DNA, the CDR3 is TGTGCCAGCAGCCAAGAATTCGGGAATTACAATGAGCAGTTCTTC.

This rearrangement joins TRBV3-1 (or the pseudogene TRBV3-2) to TRBJ2-3; 7 nucleotides align to TRBD2. CDR1 and CDR2 (germline): LGHDT, YNNKEL (reference sequence). The CDR3 is 14 amino acids. V lost 7 bases to trimming and J lost 0 bases; unmatched junction nucleotides: 4. In nucleotides, the CDR3 is TGTGCCAGCAAGCGGGGAGCTAGCACAGATACGCAGTATTTT. It translates to CASKRGASTDTQYF.

The rearrangement links TRBV20-1 to TRBJ2-3; tentative D call: TRBD2 (6 bases). The germline gives CDR1 DFQATT, CDR2 SNEGSKA (reference sequence). The CDR3 extends over 17 amino acids. Trimming shortened V by 3 bases and J by 5 bases, and 24 bases separated the two germline ends. Here the CDR3 DNA reads TGCAGTGCTAGTATAAGTGGGATCACTGCCGGGGGAGATACGCAGTATTTT. This translates into CSASISGITAGGDTQYF.